These 23 T cell receptor beta chains share one sample of origin, sequenced in a study of T cell repertoires in cytomegalovirus infection. Each CDR3 protein is one row after TCRdb ran MiXCR on the reads. Of some 270,000 distinct CDR3 sequences listed, 20% to 25% are singletons. No antigen has been assigned to these receptors. Sequencing used cultured PBMCs, obtained from culture after CMV antigen stimulation. Receptors originate from a human donor in good health (CMV status not recorded). Some clones in this sample may be carry-over from other donors' samples.

This clonotype was counted at least ten times. The chain couples TRBV7-2 to TRBJ1-1; perhaps TRBD1 as D (5 bases). The CDR3 is made up of 15 amino acids. Germline lookup yields CDR1 SGHTA and CDR2 FQGNSA. The V gene lost 3 bases and the J gene lost 2 bases, with 13 bases spanning the gap. The CDR3 region is CASSLAWGKNTEAFF. As DNA, the CDR3 is TGTGCCAGCAGCTTGGCTTGGGGGAAAAACACTGAAGCTTTCTTT.

This clonotype has at least ten counts. The V gene is TRBV28, the J gene TRBJ2-5; D is uncertain. V was pared by 5 bases and J by 5 bases, with 12 bases between. Germline V gene data show CDR1 as MDHEN and CDR2 as SYDVKM. The CDR3 sequence is 13 residues long. The CDR3 DNA is TGTGCCAGCAGTGTACCGGCTTCGGAGACCCAGTACTTC. It translates to CASSVPASETQYF.

This clonotype showed up many times. The V call is TRBV7-2, the J call TRBJ2-3, with D perhaps being TRBD1 or TRBD2 (5 bases each). This CDR3 contains 13 residues. Trimming shortened V by 2 bases and J by 6 bases, and 9 bases separated the two germline ends. Germline V gives CDR1 SGHTA, CDR2 FQGNSA. The CDR3 is CASSLRGSDTQYF. The DNA for the CDR3 is TGTGCCAGCAGCTTACGGGGCTCCGATACGCAGTATTTT.

This sequence joins TRBV6-1 and TRBJ2-2; 8 nucleotides agree with TRBD1. From germline, CDR1 is MNHNS and CDR2 SASEGT. After removal of 6 bases from V and 3 bases from J, the junction contained 6 bases not matched to a gene. CDR3 length: 15 amino acids. CDR3 DNA sequence: TGTGCCAGCAGCTATCGGGACAGGTACACCGGGGAGCTGTTTTTT. Residues: CASSYRDRYTGELFF.

In its sample, this clonotype was seen a few times. V and J are TRBV11-1 and TRBJ2-7; D not resolved. The CDR3 is made up of 17 amino acids. V dropped 2 bases and J dropped 0 bases, with 17 bases sitting between them. CDR1 is SGHAT and CDR2 is FQDESV in the germline V gene (reference sequence). The CDR3 loop is CASSLRLSGLSSYEQYF. The CDR3 region has the DNA TGTGCCAGCAGCTTAAGATTGTCCGGTCTCAGCTCCTACGAGCAGTACTTC.

V is TRBV4-1 and J is TRBJ2-7; D is uncertain. This CDR3 has 14 residues. The germline V gene encodes CDR1 MGHRA and CDR2 YSYEKL. The germline V and J ends were trimmed by 0 bases and 7 bases, with 13 bases remaining between them. The CDR3 DNA sequence: TGCGCCAGCAGCCAAGATTCCGTATCCTGGGAGCAGTACTTC. Its protein product is CASSQDSVSWEQYF.

This clonotype was picked up many times. This sequence joins TRBV7-2 and TRBJ2-5; TRBD1 might be the D (6 bases). There are 16 residues in the CDR3. Looked up from germline, CDR1 is SGHTA and CDR2 is FQGNSA. V shed 0 bases and J shed 5 bases, with 16 bases lying between them. CDR3 sequence (DNA): TGTGCCAGCAGCTTAGCGGGGACATTGGTAAAGGAGACCCAGTACTTC. It is translated as CASSLAGTLVKETQYF.

The table lists this clonotype with a few counts. The chain employs TRBV3-1 and TRBJ2-1; 7 positions match TRBD2. Germline V gives CDR1 LGHDT, CDR2 YNNKEL (reference sequence). V dropped 1 base and J dropped 6; count of bases not matched to a gene: 6. This CDR3 has 15 residues. The CDR3, as DNA: TGTGCCAGCAGCCAAGGACTAGCTAGGGTCAATGAGCAGTTCTTC. Its translation is CASSQGLARVNEQFF.

This chain links TRBV5-5 with TRBJ2-4, with 11 nucleotides matching TRBD1. The CDR3 is 14 residues long. In germline, CDR1 is SGHKS, CDR2 YYEKEE (reference sequence). With 4 bases clipped from V and 9 bases from J, the junction kept 6 bases outside the gene matches. The chain's CDR3 is CASSAGQGGLIQYF. CDR3 sequence (DNA): TGTGCCAGCAGCGCGGGACAGGGGGGACTCATTCAGTACTTC.

The chain combines TRBV19 with TRBJ1-3; D gene ambiguous. The germline gives CDR1 LNHDA, CDR2 SQIVND (reference sequence). V lost 6 bases, J lost 4 bases, and 13 bases lay in between. The CDR3 length is 14 residues. CDR3 sequence: CASRARDLGNTIYF. DNA for the CDR3: TGTGCCAGTAGAGCTCGGGATCTCGGAAACACCATATATTTT.

The genes are TRBV6-2 or TRBV6-3 and TRBJ2-7; D is undetermined. Trimming pared 2 bases from V and 0 bases from J, leaving 5 bases between. Germline CDR1 and CDR2: MNHEY and SVGEGT. The CDR3 loop spans 13 amino acids. CDR3 region: CASSYGISYEQYF. DNA of the CDR3: TGTGCCAGCAGTTACGGGATCTCCTACGAGCAGTACTTC.

The sample holds many counts of this clonotype. The chain links TRBV27 to TRBJ1-2, with unresolved D. Germline loops: CDR1 MNHEY, CDR2 SMNVEV (reference sequence). V was pared by 3 bases and J by 4 bases, with 21 bases between. The CDR3 runs 17 residues. The CDR3 DNA sequence: TGTGCCAGCAGTTTCGCCCAAGGCGGGGAGATGTCCTATGGCTACACCTTC. Translation gives CASSFAQGGEMSYGYTF.

There are many counts of this clonotype. The chain couples TRBV6-1 to TRBJ2-1; TRBD2 aligns across 7 bases. The J segment lost 0 bases and the V segment lost 8 bases, leaving 13 bases of the junction unmatched. The CDR3 is 17 amino acids. Germline V gene sequence: CDR1 MNHNS, CDR2 SASEGT. CDR3 amino acids: CASGGGKRGSSYNEQFF. CDR3 coding DNA: TGTGCCAGCGGGGGGGGTAAGCGGGGAAGCTCCTACAATGAGCAGTTCTTC.

The genes are TRBV2 and TRBJ1-6; D perhaps matches TRBD1 (5 bases). V dropped 8 bases and J dropped 9 bases, with 14 bases sitting between them. Germline CDR1 reads SNHLY; CDR2 reads FYNNEI. This CDR3 comprises 13 residues. CDR3 sequence: CASCGTKSSPLHF. The CDR3 region has the DNA TGTGCCAGCTGCGGGACGAAGAGTTCACCCCTCCACTTT.

This clonotype was counted between two and nine times. This chain uses TRBV6-2 or TRBV6-3 with TRBJ2-3; TRBD1 is a possible D gene (6 bases). The V end lost 6 bases, the J end lost 1 base, and 17 bases lay between the germline ends. The CDR3 contains 16 residues. Germline V gene lookup returns CDR1 MNHEY and CDR2 SVGEGT. CDR3: CASSPPYRVRTDTQYF. DNA of the CDR3: TGTGCCAGCAGCCCTCCCTACAGGGTCCGCACAGATACGCAGTATTTT.

At least ten counts were recorded for this clonotype. This sequence joins TRBV25-1 and TRBJ2-1; 7 bases are shared with TRBD1. J lost 8 bases, V lost 2 bases, and 15 bases had no gene match. CDR3 length: 17 amino acids. Germline lookup yields CDR1 MGHDK and CDR2 SYGVNS. The CDR3, as DNA: TGTGCCAGCAGTGAACCCTGGGGGACAGCGCTTGGGGATGAGCAGTTCTTC. It codes for CASSEPWGTALGDEQFF.

The sample holds many counts of this clonotype. The chain has TRBV7-9 and TRBJ2-5; possibly TRBD2 for D (6 bases). This CDR3 region has 14 residues. Germline lookup yields CDR1 SEHNR and CDR2 FQNEAQ (reference sequence). Trimming took 4 bases from V and 5 from J, leaving 14 bases between them. CDR3 region: CASSSRAGRETQYF. The DNA for the CDR3 is TGTGCCAGCAGCTCTAGAGCGGGCCGCGAGACCCAGTACTTC.

This clonotype was found many times. The rearrangement links TRBV12-3 or TRBV12-4 to TRBJ1-4; 9 nucleotides match TRBD1. The CDR3 consists of 17 residues. Unmatched junction bases numbered 11, after V lost 4 bases and J lost 5 bases. This CDR3 is CASSYPPSGTGNEKLFF. For the CDR3, the DNA is TGTGCCAGCAGTTACCCCCCTTCCGGGACAGGGAATGAAAAACTGTTTTTT.

V and J are TRBV20-1 and TRBJ2-3; 9 nucleotides align to TRBD1. The CDR3 consists of 13 residues. Germline CDR1 and CDR2: DFQATT and SNEGSKA (reference sequence). The V segment lost 8 bases and the J segment 5 bases; nucleotides outside the gene matches: 8. CDR3 in DNA: TGCAGTCACCCGGGACAGGGTGAAGATACGCAGTATTTT. Protein sequence: CSHPGQGEDTQYF.

This clonotype was detected a few times. This chain joins TRBV6-6 and TRBJ2-7, with D possibly being TRBD2 (5 bases). This CDR3 is 15 amino acids long. Germline lookup yields CDR1 MNHNY and CDR2 SVGAGI (reference sequence). Trimming stripped 0 bases from V and 1 base from J, with 10 bases between. The CDR3: CASSYSAGKSYEQYF. The CDR3 region has the DNA TGTGCCAGCAGTTACTCGGCGGGTAAATCCTACGAGCAGTACTTC.

This clonotype showed up many times. J is TRBJ1-2 and V is TRBV7-2, with 9 bases lining up with TRBD1. Germline CDR1 SGHTA, CDR2 FQGNSA. The CDR3 sequence is 14 residues long. Germline trimming cut 5 bases from V and 7 bases from J; bases unmatched to any gene: 8. The CDR3 DNA follows: TGTGCCAGCAGCCCACAGGGGGCAAGAGGTGGCTACACCTTC. Translating gives CASSPQGARGGYTF.

The genes are TRBV6-6 and TRBJ1-5; D perhaps matches TRBD1 (6 bases). Trimming pared 10 bases from V and 0 bases from J, leaving 16 bases between. The CDR3 runs to 15 residues. Germline V gives CDR1 MNHNY, CDR2 SVGAGI (reference sequence). CDR3: CATRDTTYSNQPQHF. The DNA of the CDR3 is TGTGCCACCCGGGACACGACTTATAGCAATCAGCCCCAGCATTTT.

The V gene is TRBV6-5, the J gene TRBJ1-2, with D possibly being TRBD1 (6 bases). V lost 4 bases and J 4 bases, leaving 16 bases between the germline ends. This CDR3 is built from 15 residues. In germline, CDR1 is MNHEY, CDR2 SVGAGI. CDR3 nucleotides: TGTGCCAGCAGTTCCGGGACACAGGAACCCTATGGCTACACCTTC. Translated, it gives CASSSGTQEPYGYTF.